This T cell receptor beta chain was captured in a study of cytomegalovirus exposure and HLA in healthy donors. Study in general: The approximately 120 validation repertoires were reported in a later analysis to have been generated on the same platform as the roughly 680 first-cohort repertoires. Study conclusions and caveats: Reports showed the classifier diagnosing cytomegalovirus status with high specificity and sensitivity. Most TCR sequences were uncommon, yet certain public TCRs appeared in many donors.

Sequencing was performed with immunoSEQ multiplex PCR; in TCRdb, only in-frame clones are kept and a portion is missing. This table has roughly 250,000 clones, roughly 89% appearing once. Worth noting for this clone: Its antigen is not identified.

The CDR3 is 15 residues long. After removal of 3 bases from V and 1 base from J, the junction contained 2 bases not matched to a gene. The germline V gene encodes CDR1 SGHVS and CDR2 FQNEAQ. The chain combines TRBV7-8 with TRBJ1-1, with TRBD1 matching over 10 bases. Sequencing was carried out using PBMCs. This receptor was obtained from a woman under 30 in good health and CMV-seronegative. CDR3 sequence reads: CASSFRQGANTEAFF. DNA for the CDR3: TGTGCCAGCAGCTTCCGACAGGGGGCGAACACTGAAGCTTTCTTT.